There are a few counts of the clone carrying this TCR beta chain. Its target is unknown. CDR3 size: 13 residues. Losses at the gene ends were 7 bases for V and 6 bases for J; bases not matched to a gene: 8. CDR1 and CDR2 from the germline V gene are LNHDA and SQIVND (reference sequence). These donors were members of the 120-subject validation cohort, a group separate from the roughly 670-subject first cohort. TCRdb keeps only in-frame clones here, not all; method: immunoSEQ multiplex PCR. The sample lists about 120,000 clones, more than 75% occurring once. This entry is derived from a study of cytomegalovirus exposure and HLA in healthy donors. Whole-study results and caveats: Rarity marked most TCR sequences, yet some public TCRs occurred in many donors. Around 160 TCR beta chains were listed as cytomegalovirus-associated. It was found in a later analysis that first-cohort TCR clusters tended to co-occur in the 100 to 150 validation repertoires.

The gene calls are TRBV19 and TRBJ1-2; 7 bases are shared with TRBD1. This receptor was identified in a woman younger than 30 in good health and CMV-seropositive. Sequencing input: PBMCs. The CDR3 here is CASTLDRYDGYTF. The CDR3 DNA is TGTGCCAGTACCCTGGACAGGTATGATGGCTACACCTTC. The full variable domain, with the rest looked up from reference TRBV19 and TRBJ1-2, is DGGITQSPKYLFRKEGQNVTLSCEQNLNHDAMYWYRQDPGQGLRLIYYSQIVNDFQKGDIAEGYSVSREKKESFPLTVTSAQKNPTAFYLCASTLDRYDGYTFGSGTRLTVV.